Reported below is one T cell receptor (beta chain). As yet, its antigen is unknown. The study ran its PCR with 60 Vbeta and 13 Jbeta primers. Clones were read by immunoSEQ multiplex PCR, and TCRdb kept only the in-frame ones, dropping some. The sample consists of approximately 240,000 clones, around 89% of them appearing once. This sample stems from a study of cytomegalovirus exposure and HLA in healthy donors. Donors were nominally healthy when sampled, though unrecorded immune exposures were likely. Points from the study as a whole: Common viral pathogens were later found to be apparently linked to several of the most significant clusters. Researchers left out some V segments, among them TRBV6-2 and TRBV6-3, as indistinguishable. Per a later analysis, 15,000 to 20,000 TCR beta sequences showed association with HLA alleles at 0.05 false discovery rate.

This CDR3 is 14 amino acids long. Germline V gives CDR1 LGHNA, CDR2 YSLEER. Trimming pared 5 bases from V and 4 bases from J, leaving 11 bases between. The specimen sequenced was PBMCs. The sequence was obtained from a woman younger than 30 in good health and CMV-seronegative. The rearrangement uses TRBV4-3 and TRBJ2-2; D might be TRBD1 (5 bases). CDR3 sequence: CASSVAGSTGELFF. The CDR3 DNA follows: TGCGCCAGCAGCGTTGCAGGGTCCACCGGGGAGCTGTTTTTT.